Presented here are 8 T cell receptor beta chains from one specimen sequenced in a study of cytomegalovirus exposure and HLA in healthy donors. The study ran its PCR with 60 Vbeta and 13 Jbeta primers. Assay used: immunoSEQ multiplex PCR; TCRdb lists only in-frame clones, some missing. Of 78,000 or so clones in the sample, roughly 83% are singletons; the top ten hold roughly 2.4%. Sequencing was carried out using PBMCs. These receptors were collected from a woman aged 45-65 years in good health and CMV-seronegative.

The chain couples TRBV6-4 to TRBJ1-3, with D perhaps matching TRBD1 (5 bases). The V end lost 2 bases, the J end lost 4 bases, and 15 bases lay between the germline ends. This CDR3 region has 16 residues. From germline, CDR1 is MRHNA and CDR2 SNTAGT. CDR3 loop: CASSDPKGGDGNTIYF. The CDR3, as DNA: TGTGCCAGCAGTGACCCCAAGGGAGGGGACGGAAACACCATATATTTT.

Remarks on this clone: One end of the junction is discordant with germline, which a read error may explain. The chain couples TRBV2 to TRBJ2-4, with 7 bases fitting TRBD2. Germline values: CDR1 SNHLY, CDR2 FYNNEI. This CDR3 has 14 amino acids. The CDR3 nucleotides read TGTGCCAGCAGTGAGGCGGGAGCCAGAAACATTCAGTACTTC. Its protein product is CASSEAGARNIQYF.

The rearrangement links TRBV25-1 to TRBJ1-6; possible D gene TRBD1, 6 bases. The CDR3 runs to 15 residues. Germline CDR1 MGHDK, CDR2 SYGVNS. The ends were cut back, 4 bases at V and 6 bases at J, with 13 bases in the middle. CDR3: CASSADSAANSPLHF. CDR3 sequence (DNA): TGTGCCAGCAGTGCGGACAGCGCTGCTAATTCACCCCTCCACTTT.

The chain uses TRBV19 and TRBJ2-2; TRBD1 matches at 8 bases. With 5 bases clipped from V and 3 bases from J, the junction kept 8 bases outside the gene matches. CDR1 is LNHDA and CDR2 is SQIVND in the germline V gene (reference sequence). This CDR3 has 16 amino acids. CDR3 nucleotide sequence: TGTGCCAGTAGTTATTTGGGACAGGTTGACACCGGGGAGCTGTTTTTT. Protein: CASSYLGQVDTGELFF.

This clone was detected once. The V call is TRBV7-2, the J call TRBJ2-1; 8 bases align to TRBD2. The junction had 11 bases not matched to a gene; V was cut back by 8 bases and J by 5 bases. CDR1 is SGHTA, CDR2 FQGNSA, per germline. CDR3 length: 15 residues. In DNA form, the CDR3 reads TGTGCCAGCGTCCTGCCGGGGGGGGGTGACAATGAGCAGTTCTTC. Translation gives CASVLPGGGDNEQFF.

Here the CDR3 reads CASSQTPSGGYKKTQYF. The DNA for the CDR3 is TGTGCCAGCTCACAGACTCCTAGCGGGGGATACAAGAAGACCCAGTACTTC. The genes are TRBV18 and TRBJ2-5; 10 bases are a match to TRBD2. Unmatched junction bases numbered 14, after V lost 4 bases and J lost 6 bases. CDR1 KGHSH and CDR2 LQKENI come from the germline V gene. This CDR3 contains 17 residues.

V gene TRBV9 combines with J gene TRBJ2-7, with TRBD2 matching over 8 bases. This CDR3 region has 16 residues. Germline assignment: CDR1 SGDLS and CDR2 YYNGEE. With V trimmed by 4 bases and J by 4 bases, 13 bases remained unmatched. The CDR3 loop reads CASSPEMASGRYEQYF. DNA of the CDR3: TGTGCCAGCAGCCCAGAGATGGCTAGCGGGCGGTACGAGCAGTACTTC.

This chain joins TRBV5-1 and TRBJ2-1; 8 nucleotides agree with TRBD1. The CDR3 contains 15 residues. With V trimmed by 3 bases and J by 6 bases, 8 bases remained unmatched. Germline V gene lookup returns CDR1 SGHRS and CDR2 YFSETQ. CDR3 in amino acids: CASSYRTGQGNEQFF. The CDR3 DNA is TGCGCCAGCAGCTACCGGACAGGGCAAGGCAATGAGCAGTTCTTC.